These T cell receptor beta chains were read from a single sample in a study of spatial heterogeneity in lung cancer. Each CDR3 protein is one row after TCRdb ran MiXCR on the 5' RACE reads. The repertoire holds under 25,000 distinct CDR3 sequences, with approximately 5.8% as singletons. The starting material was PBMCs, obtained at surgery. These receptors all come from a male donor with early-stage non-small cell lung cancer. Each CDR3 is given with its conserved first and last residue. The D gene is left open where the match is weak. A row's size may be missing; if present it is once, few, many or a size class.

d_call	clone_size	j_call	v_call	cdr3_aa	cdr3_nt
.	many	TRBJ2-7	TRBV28	CASSVDRRRSGQYF	TGTGCCAGCAGTGTTGACAGGCGAAGGAGTGGGCAGTACTTC
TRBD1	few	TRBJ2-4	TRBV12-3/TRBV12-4	CASNPGTGGSSFPSIQYF	TGTGCCAGCAACCCCGGGACAGGTGGATCCTCCTTCCCAAGCATTCAGTACTTC
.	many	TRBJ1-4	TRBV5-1	CASSLARTYDEKLFF	TGCGCCAGCAGCTTGGCAAGGACGTATGATGAAAAACTGTTTTTT
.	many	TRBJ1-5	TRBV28	CASRGFNSNQPQHF	TGTGCCAGCCGAGGGTTCAATAGCAATCAGCCCCAGCATTTT
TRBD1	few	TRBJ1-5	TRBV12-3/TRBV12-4	CASSSGTAYQPQHF	TGTGCCAGCAGTTCCGGGACAGCTTATCAGCCCCAGCATTTT
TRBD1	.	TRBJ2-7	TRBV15	CATSRERDSLSYEQYF	TGTGCCACCAGCAGAGAAAGGGACAGCCTCTCCTACGAGCAGTACTTC
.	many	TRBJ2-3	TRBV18	CASSPPSRRADTQYF	TGTGCCAGCTCACCACCGTCAAGAAGGGCAGATACGCAGTATTTT
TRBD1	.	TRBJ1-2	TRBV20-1	CSARDPTGGDYGYTF	TGCAGTGCTAGAGATCCCACAGGGGGGGACTATGGCTACACCTTC
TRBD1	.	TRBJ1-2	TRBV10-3	CAITSTGIAYGYTF	TGTGCCATCACTTCGACAGGGATTGCCTATGGCTACACCTTC
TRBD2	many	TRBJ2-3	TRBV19	CASKSPSGGRTDTQYF	TGTGCCAGTAAATCGCCTAGCGGGGGACGCACAGATACGCAGTATTTT
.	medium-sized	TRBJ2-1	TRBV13	CASSKSGGGSYNEQFF	TGTGCCAGCAGCAAATCTGGGGGTGGCTCCTACAATGAGCAGTTCTTC
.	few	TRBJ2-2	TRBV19	CASSGYTGELFF	TGTGCCAGTAGCGGCTACACCGGGGAGCTGTTTTTT
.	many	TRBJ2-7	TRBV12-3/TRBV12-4	CASTLGGFLYEQYF	TGTGCCAGCACCCTAGGGGGGTTCCTCTACGAGCAGTACTTC
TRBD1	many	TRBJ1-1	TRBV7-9	CASSAWTGESTEAFF	TGTGCCAGCAGCGCTTGGACAGGGGAAAGCACTGAAGCTTTCTTT
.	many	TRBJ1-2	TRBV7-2	CASGKSGTYNYGYTF	TGTGCCAGCGGAAAATCAGGGACATACAACTATGGCTACACCTTC
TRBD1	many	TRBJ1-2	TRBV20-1	CSATSGGFGYTF	TGCAGTGCTACATCAGGGGGGTTCGGCTACACCTTC
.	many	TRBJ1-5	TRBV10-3	CAISIKGRPSNQPQHF	TGTGCCATCAGTATAAAGGGACGGCCAAGTAATCAGCCCCAGCATTTT
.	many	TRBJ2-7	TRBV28	CASRREYEQYF	TGTGCCAGCAGACGGGAGTACGAGCAGTACTTC
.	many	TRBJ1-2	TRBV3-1	CASSPPLSHSKGYTF	TGTGCCAGCAGCCCCCCGCTCAGCCACTCCAAGGGCTACACCTTC
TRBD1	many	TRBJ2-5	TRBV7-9	CASSSTTGGARKETQYF	TGTGCCAGCAGCTCCACTACAGGGGGCGCAAGGAAAGAGACCCAGTACTTC
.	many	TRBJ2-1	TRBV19	CASSLSPQNSYNEQFF	TGTGCCAGTAGTCTGAGCCCCCAGAATTCCTACAATGAGCAGTTCTTC
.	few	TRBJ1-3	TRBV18	CASSPPGTGNTIYF	TGTGCCAGCTCACCACCTGGGACTGGAAACACCATATATTTT
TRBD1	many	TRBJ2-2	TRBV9	CASRATGSGTGELFF	TGTGCCAGCAGAGCGACAGGGTCCGGGACCGGGGAGCTGTTTTTT
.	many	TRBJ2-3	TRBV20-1	CSARDYAGSTDTQYF	TGCAGTGCTAGAGATTACGCGGGGTCCACAGATACGCAGTATTTT
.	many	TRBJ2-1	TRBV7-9	CASSLDGGEQFF	TGTGCCAGCAGCTTAGATGGGGGTGAGCAGTTCTTC
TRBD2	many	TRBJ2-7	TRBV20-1	CSARVWRASGSFYEQYF	TGCAGTGCTAGAGTGTGGAGGGCTAGCGGGAGTTTCTACGAGCAGTACTTC
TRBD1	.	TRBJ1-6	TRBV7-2	CASRVQQGVDSPLHF	TGTGCCAGCAGGGTCCAACAGGGGGTGGATTCACCCCTCCACTTT
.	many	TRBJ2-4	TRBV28	CASRRVNKNIQYF	TGTGCCAGCAGACGGGTAAACAAAAACATTCAGTACTTC
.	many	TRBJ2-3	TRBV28	CASRLSGPDTQYF	TGTGCCAGCAGGCTCAGCGGACCAGATACGCAGTATTTT
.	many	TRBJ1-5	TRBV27	CASSLMAPNQPQHF	TGTGCCAGCAGTTTAATGGCACCAAATCAGCCCCAGCATTTT
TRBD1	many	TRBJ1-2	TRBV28	CASRRTGGGYTF	TGTGCCAGCAGACGGACAGGGGGCGGCTACACCTTC
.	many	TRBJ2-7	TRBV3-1	CASSLGTFSYEQYF	TGTGCCAGCAGCCTCGGGACCTTCTCCTACGAGCAGTACTTC
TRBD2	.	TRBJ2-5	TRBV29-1	CSVFGGDPGTQYF	TGCAGCGTTTTTGGGGGGGACCCAGGGACCCAGTACTTC
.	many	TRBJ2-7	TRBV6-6	CASSIQGIPYEQYF	TGTGCCAGCAGTATACAGGGAATTCCCTACGAGCAGTACTTC
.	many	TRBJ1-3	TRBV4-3	CASSPGLGGNTIYF	TGCGCCAGCAGCCCTGGTTTGGGAGGAAACACCATATATTTT
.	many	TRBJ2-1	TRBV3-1	CASSQRRGSYNEQFF	TGTGCCAGCAGCCAGCGCCGCGGGTCATACAATGAGCAGTTCTTC
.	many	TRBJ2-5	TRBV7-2	CASNLGSVFTTETQYF	TGTGCCAGCAACTTAGGGTCCGTTTTTACGACGGAGACCCAGTACTTC
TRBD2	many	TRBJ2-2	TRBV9	CASSTSGRASTGELFF	TGTGCCAGCAGCACGAGCGGGAGGGCCAGCACCGGGGAGCTGTTTTTT
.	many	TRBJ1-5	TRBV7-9	CASSSAGWNQPQHF	TGTGCCAGCAGCTCGGCAGGGTGGAATCAGCCCCAGCATTTT
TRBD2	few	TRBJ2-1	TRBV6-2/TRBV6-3	CASSYSLAGVRGTEQFF	TGTGCCAGCAGTTACTCACTAGCGGGAGTTCGTGGAACTGAGCAGTTCTTC
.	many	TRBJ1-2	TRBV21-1	CASSKGGDRVNYGYTF	TGTGCCAGCAGCAAAGGTGGGGACAGGGTGAACTATGGCTACACCTTC
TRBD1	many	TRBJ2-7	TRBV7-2	CASSLSSTQGTYEQYF	TGTGCCAGCAGCTTATCCTCTACACAGGGGACCTACGAGCAGTACTTC
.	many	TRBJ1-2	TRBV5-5	CASSFRDAYGYTF	TGTGCCAGCAGCTTTCGGGACGCCTATGGCTACACCTTC
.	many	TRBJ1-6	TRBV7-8	CASSLGGRGSPLHF	TGTGCCAGCAGCTTAGGGGGGCGAGGTTCACCCCTCCACTTT
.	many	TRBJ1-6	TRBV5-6	CASSFPGSSYNSPLHF	TGTGCCAGCAGCTTCCCAGGGAGCTCCTATAATTCACCCCTCCACTTT
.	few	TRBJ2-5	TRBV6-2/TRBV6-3	CASRAPASDGLKTQYF	TGTGCCAGCAGAGCCCCGGCTAGCGACGGATTAAAGACCCAGTACTTC
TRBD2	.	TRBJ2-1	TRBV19	CASRRLAGPDNEQFF	TGTGCCAGTAGACGACTAGCGGGACCCGACAATGAGCAGTTCTTC
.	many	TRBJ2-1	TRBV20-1	CSAPTSGAVLNNEQFF	TGCAGTGCTCCCACCTCTGGGGCAGTACTTAACAATGAGCAGTTCTTC
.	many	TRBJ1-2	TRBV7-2	CASSSPPRLGYGYTF	TGTGCCAGCAGCTCTCCGCCCAGGTTGGGCTATGGCTACACCTTC